This passage covers 21 T cell receptor beta chains from one sample sequenced in a study of response to subunit inactivated influenza vaccine. TCRdb passed the RT-PCR reads through MiXCR, listing each CDR3 protein once. The data show fewer than 650,000 distinct CDR3 sequences, 10% to 15% seen once. Sequences were derived from PBMCs from blood, sampled 45 days after vaccination. The receptors come from a man in his forties or fifties who received an inactivated influenza vaccine.

This clonotype has ten or more counts. The rearrangement links TRBV5-1 to TRBJ2-5; a weak D match, TRBD1 (5 bases). V gave up 0 bases and J gave up 5 bases, with 8 bases separating them. CDR1 and CDR2 (germline): SGHRS, YFSETQ. This CDR3 contains 13 residues. The CDR3 is CASSLGNRETQYF. The CDR3 nucleotides are TGCGCCAGCAGCTTGGGGAACAGGGAGACCCAGTACTTC.

This clonotype has a count of ten or more. This chain joins TRBV11-1 and TRBJ2-3; TRBD1 is a possible D gene (6 bases). In germline, CDR1 is SGHAT, CDR2 FQDESV (reference sequence). CDR3 length: 18 residues. The germline V and J ends were trimmed by 5 bases and 0 bases, with 21 bases remaining between them. The DNA for the CDR3 is TGTGCCAGCAGCAGAATCCAGACAGGACCCTCTAGCACAGATACGCAGTATTTT. Its translation: CASSRIQTGPSSTDTQYF.

J is TRBJ1-5 and V is TRBV11-2, with D unresolved. The CDR3 totals 14 residues. Germline V lookup: CDR1 SGHAT, CDR2 FQNNGV. V was trimmed by 3 bases and J by 3 bases, leaving 9 bases between them. The CDR3 here is CASSLADINQPQHF. The CDR3, as DNA: TGTGCCAGCAGCTTGGCGGATATCAATCAGCCCCAGCATTTT.

Only a few counts were recorded for this clonotype. The J gene is TRBJ2-5, the V gene TRBV5-6, with 10 bases fitting TRBD2. Trimming cost V 1 base and J 2 bases; bases outside gene matches: 5. CDR1 and CDR2 from the germline V gene are SGHDT and YYEEEE. The CDR3 runs to 16 residues. The CDR3 nucleotides are TGTGCCAGCAGCTTGAGAGCTAGCGGGGGTCAAGAGACCCAGTACTTC. Residues: CASSLRASGGQETQYF. Looking up the rest from reference TRBV5-6 and TRBJ2-5 gives the full variable domain: DAGVTQSPTHLIKTRGQQVTLRCSPKSGHDTVSWYQQALGQGPQFIFQYYEEEERQRGNFPDRFSGHQFPNYSSELNVNALLLGDSALYLCASSLRASGGQETQYFGPGTRLLVL.

This clonotype was found a few times. The rearrangement links TRBV10-3 to TRBJ2-7; D tentatively fits TRBD1 or TRBD2 (5 bases each). V lost 4 bases and J lost 5, with 9 bases in between. From germline, CDR1 is ENHRY and CDR2 SYGVKD. CDR3 length equals 12 residues. In DNA, the CDR3 is TGTGCCATCAGTGTTCTGGGACACGAGCAGTACTTC. It encodes CAISVLGHEQYF.

This clonotype has ten or more counts. J is TRBJ2-2 and V is TRBV5-1, with 12 nucleotides matching TRBD2. CDR3 length: 15 amino acids. From germline, CDR1 is SGHRS and CDR2 YFSETQ. V dropped 4 bases and J dropped 6; count of bases not matched to a gene: 4. In nucleotides, the CDR3 is TGCGCCAGCAGCGTGACTAGCGGGAGCTCCGGGGAGCTGTTTTTT. Its protein is CASSVTSGSSGELFF.

This clonotype was observed a handful of times. The genes are TRBV6-1 and TRBJ2-1; 9 bases fit TRBD2. The CDR3 consists of 15 residues. The germline CDR1 and CDR2 sequences are MNHNS and SASEGT. Germline trimming cut 7 bases from V and 7 bases from J; bases unmatched to any gene: 11. The CDR3 region has the DNA TGTGCCAGCATCAATAGCGGGGGCCCTGAGAATGAGCAGTTCTTC. Encoded protein: CASINSGGPENEQFF.

In this sample, this clonotype turned up many times. This chain connects TRBV20-1 to TRBJ2-3; 11 nucleotides match TRBD2. The CDR3 runs 15 residues. Germline V gene data show CDR1 as DFQATT and CDR2 as SNEGSKA (reference sequence). Germline trimming cut 3 bases from V and 5 bases from J; bases unmatched to any gene: 7. The CDR3 nucleotides read TGCAGTGCTAGCGGGACTAGCGGCGTGGGAGATACGCAGTATTTT. Its translation: CSASGTSGVGDTQYF.

A few counts support this clonotype. The chain is built from TRBV27 and TRBJ2-2; 11 bases match TRBD2. The CDR3 has 18 residues. Germline V gene lookup returns CDR1 MNHEY and CDR2 SMNVEV (reference sequence). V gave up 3 bases and J gave up 4 bases; unmatched junction bases: 10. In DNA form, the CDR3 reads TGTGCCAGCAGTTTGATCCGCGGTAGCGGGAGGGCCACCGGGGAGCTGTTTTTT. Encoded protein: CASSLIRGSGRATGELFF.

Only a few counts were recorded for this clonotype. The J gene is TRBJ2-7, the V gene TRBV5-1, with a possible D match to TRBD2 (5 bases). The CDR3 is 15 residues long. Germline V gene data show CDR1 as SGHRS and CDR2 as YFSETQ. V lost 4 bases and J lost 5, with 19 bases in between. The DNA for the CDR3 is TGCGCCAGCAGCCCAGGAACTAGATTTCGAGACGAGCAGTACTTC. This gives the protein CASSPGTRFRDEQYF.

This clonotype was observed a handful of times. This sequence joins TRBV7-2 and TRBJ1-1, with 9 bases matching TRBD1. Germline loops: CDR1 SGHTA, CDR2 FQGNSA. V dropped 4 bases and J dropped 4; count of bases not matched to a gene: 7. The CDR3 spans 15 residues. The CDR3 coding sequence is TGTGCCAGCAGCTCAGGGACAGGGTTAGGCACTGAAGCTTTCTTT. It is translated as CASSSGTGLGTEAFF.

The rearrangement links TRBV5-1 to TRBJ2-3; unclear D gene. CDR1 is SGHRS, CDR2 YFSETQ, per germline. The CDR3 is 15 amino acids. Trimming pared 0 bases from V and 2 bases from J, leaving 10 bases between. Written as DNA, the CDR3 is TGCGCCAGCAGCTTGGCCATATCCCCCACAGATACGCAGTATTTT. Its translation is CASSLAISPTDTQYF.

This clonotype came up a few times. This chain joins TRBV9 and TRBJ2-7; 11 nucleotides match TRBD2. This CDR3 has 16 residues. J gave up 0 bases and V 0 bases, and 2 bases lay outside the gene matches. The V gene's germline CDR1 is SGDLS and CDR2 YYNGEE. CDR3 residues: CASSVGLAGGSYEQYF. CDR3 bases: TGTGCCAGCAGCGTAGGGCTAGCGGGAGGCTCCTACGAGCAGTACTTC.

In this sample, this clonotype turned up many times. The chain uses TRBV20-1 and TRBJ2-1; D is perhaps TRBD2 (6 bases). Deletions cut 0 bases from V and 0 bases from J, with 18 bases between. The germline V gene encodes CDR1 DFQATT and CDR2 SNEGSKA (reference sequence). This CDR3 spans 18 amino acids. Written as DNA, the CDR3 is TGCAGTGCTAGAGATTCCCTCGGGCGGGGACCCTCCTACAATGAGCAGTTCTTC. Amino acid sequence: CSARDSLGRGPSYNEQFF.

This clonotype was counted only a few times. The chain recombines TRBV10-3 with TRBJ2-3, with 7 bases lining up with TRBD2. Per the germline V gene, CDR1 is ENHRY and CDR2 is SYGVKD. J was trimmed by 2 bases and V by 0 bases; bases with no gene match: 8. The CDR3 is 17 residues long. In DNA, the CDR3 is TGTGCCATCAGTGAGTCTGCCTTAGCGGGCAACACAGATACGCAGTATTTT. Translating gives CAISESALAGNTDTQYF.

The CDR3 DNA follows: TGTGCCAGCAGTTTCCCTCTAGCGGGAGAGGGAAATTACAATGAGCAGTTCTTC. Translated, it gives CASSFPLAGEGNYNEQFF. The chain recombines TRBV12-3 or TRBV12-4 with TRBJ2-1; 10 bases map to TRBD2. The trim removed 3 bases at V and 4 bases at J, leaving 12 bases unmatched. The CDR3 loop spans 18 amino acids.

This chain connects TRBV7-2 to TRBJ2-1; the D call may be TRBD1 or TRBD2 (5 bases each). CDR1 is SGHTA, CDR2 FQGNSA, per germline. This CDR3 comprises 14 residues. V gave up 7 bases and J gave up 5 bases, with 15 bases separating them. CDR3 DNA: TGTGCCAGCAACCTACAGTTGGGGGACAATGAGCAGTTCTTC. Translating it yields CASNLQLGDNEQFF.

This clonotype was found many times. The chain links TRBV5-1 to TRBJ2-5, with D perhaps matching TRBD1 (9 bases). Germline CDR1 reads SGHRS; CDR2 reads YFSETQ. V dropped 3 bases and J dropped 1 base, with 16 bases sitting between them. This CDR3 has 16 amino acids. In DNA form, the CDR3 reads TGCGCCAGCAGCTCGGGAGGGACAGGGAGCCAAGAGACCCAGTACTTC. Encoded protein: CASSSGGTGSQETQYF.

The CDR3 is CASSPDRVGYGYTF. The CDR3 DNA sequence: TGCGCCAGCAGCCCGGACAGGGTAGGGTATGGCTACACCTTC. The chain couples TRBV4-3 to TRBJ1-2; 8 bases are shared with TRBD1. The germline V gene has CDR1 LGHNA and CDR2 YSLEER. With V trimmed by 4 bases and J by 5 bases, 6 bases remained unmatched. The CDR3 is 14 residues long.

There are a few counts of this clonotype. The rearrangement uses TRBV11-2 and TRBJ2-3, with 11 positions matching TRBD2. Losses at the gene ends were 3 bases for V and 2 bases for J; bases not matched to a gene: 7. CDR1 and CDR2 from the germline V gene are SGHAT and FQNNGV. This CDR3 has 17 residues. CDR3 residues: CASSFPGLAVNTDTQYF. CDR3 coding DNA: TGTGCCAGCAGCTTTCCGGGACTAGCGGTTAACACAGATACGCAGTATTTT.

The rearrangement links TRBV24-1 to TRBJ2-3, with 9 bases matching TRBD2. Trimming cost V 1 base and J 6 bases; bases outside gene matches: 1. This CDR3 region has 14 residues. From germline, CDR1 is KGHDR and CDR2 SFDVKD. The CDR3 bases are TGTGCCACCAGTGATTTAGCGGGAGGCGATACGCAGTATTTT. This gives the protein CATSDLAGGDTQYF.